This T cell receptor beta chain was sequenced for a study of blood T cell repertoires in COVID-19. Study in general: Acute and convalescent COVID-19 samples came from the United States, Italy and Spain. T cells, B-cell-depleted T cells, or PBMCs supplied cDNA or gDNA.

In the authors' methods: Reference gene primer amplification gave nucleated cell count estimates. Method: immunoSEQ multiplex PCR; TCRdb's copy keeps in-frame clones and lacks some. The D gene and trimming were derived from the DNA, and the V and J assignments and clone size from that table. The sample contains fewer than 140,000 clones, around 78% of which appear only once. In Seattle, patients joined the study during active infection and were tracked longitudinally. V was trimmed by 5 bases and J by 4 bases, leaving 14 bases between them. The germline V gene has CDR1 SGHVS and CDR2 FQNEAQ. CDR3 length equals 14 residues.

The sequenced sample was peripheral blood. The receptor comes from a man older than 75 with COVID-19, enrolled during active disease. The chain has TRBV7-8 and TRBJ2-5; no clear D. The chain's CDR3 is CASSLNGQPETQYF. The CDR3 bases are TGTGCCAGCAGCCTAAATGGGCAGCCAGAGACCCAGTACTTC.